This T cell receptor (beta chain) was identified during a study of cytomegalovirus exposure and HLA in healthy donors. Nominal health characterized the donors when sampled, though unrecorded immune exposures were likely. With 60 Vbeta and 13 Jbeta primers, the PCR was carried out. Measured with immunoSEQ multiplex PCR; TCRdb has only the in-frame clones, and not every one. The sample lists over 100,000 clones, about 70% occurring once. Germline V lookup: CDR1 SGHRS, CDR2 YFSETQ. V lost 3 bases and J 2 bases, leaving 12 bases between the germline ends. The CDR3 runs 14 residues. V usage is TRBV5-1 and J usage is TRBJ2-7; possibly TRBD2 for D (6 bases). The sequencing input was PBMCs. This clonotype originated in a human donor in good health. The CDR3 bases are TGCGCCAGCAGCTCGGGACTCAGCCCCTACGAGCAGTACTTC. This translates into CASSSGLSPYEQYF. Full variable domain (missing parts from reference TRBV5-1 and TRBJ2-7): KAGVTQTPRYLIKTRGQQVTLSCSPISGHRSVSWYQQTPGQGLQFLFEYFSETQRNKGNFPGRFSGRQFSNSRSEMNVSTLELGDSALYLCASSSGLSPYEQYFGPGTRLTVT.